This T cell receptor beta chain was observed in a study of molecular identifiers for immune sequencing clone quantification listed by TCRdb under 2018. A note on the overall study: For a replicate experiment, RNA from around 20,000 or 100,000 naive CD8 T cells was divided into five aliquots, of which four were sequenced. The study was a methods study using CD8 T cells to benchmark molecular-identifier clustering-based TCR repertoire sequencing (MIDCIRS) and TCR RNA copy counting. On the study overall, not on this receptor specifically: Modeling estimated around 3.2 recovered TCR RNA copies per cell, compared with about ten by digital PCR, which implies around 30% capture efficiency. Highly expanded clone sizes could be underestimated if identical TCR molecules share a barcode. When barcode sub-clustering was omitted, TCR diversity was inflated by chimeric consensus sequences, with chimeras reaching as high as 47%. Naive libraries contained spiked-in Jurkat TCR RNA (approximately nine copies' worth), which is not part of the donor repertoire. Clones above 20 RNA copies held over 99% of molecules in CMV-specific effector cells but under 1% in naive cells. Even against a background of about 960,000 naive CD8 T cells, spiked-in Jurkat TCR RNA amounting to a single cell's worth was reported to be detectable.

Note on this clonotype: Its target antigen remains unknown. A single base separates this from a much larger clone, so it may be a read error.

From a lookup of the germline V gene, CDR1 and CDR2 are MDHEN and SYDVKM. The CDR3 covers 12 residues, taking in both the cysteine and the phenylalanine. The retained sequence is limited to the CDR3, 36 bases, with the frame set at the first base. Naive CD8 T cell libraries were made from approximately 20,000 to 1,000,000 sorted cells using 10%, 30% or 50% of purified RNA. Naive CD8 T cells were FACS-sorted as CD8+CD4-CCR7+CD45RA+ on a BD FACSAria II into RLT Plus buffer. Detection sensitivity was tested by spiking Jurkat RNA equal to some 11 TCR copies' worth into samples containing 20,000-1,000,000 naive CD8 T cells. CD8 T cells were enriched with RosetteSep CD8+ T Cell Enrichment Cocktail and Ficoll-Paque, followed by ACK red cell lysis. The library was made by PCR. Sequencing used an Illumina HiSeq 4000. Preparation of bulk TCR libraries followed a previously described approach, with the TCR primers listed in Table S5. The Qiagen AllPrep DNA/RNA kit was used to purify total RNA. Before analysis, reads from multiple sequencing runs of the same library were pooled. As for the authors' bioinformatics: Reads were retained only if an exact TCR constant sequence was present, and the retained reads were trimmed to 150 nt and grouped according to their 12-nt molecular barcodes. Reads in each barcode group were sub-clustered using a 15% Levenshtein threshold, and a quality-weighted consensus sequence was built for each RNA molecule. Non-functional sequences were removed, as were lower-count sequences one edit away from another. On the basis of fitting two negative binomial distributions, barcode sub-clusters with fewer than 20% of the maximum read count were discarded. TCRdb ran its own pipeline on the public reads, namely fastp trimming at Q25 and MiXCR clone calling, and kept in-frame beta chains. Each entry merges the rows of one CDR3 protein and shows their most common DNA and genes. Clone size and V and J calls follow TCRdb, not the original study. The sample profile shows some 320,000 distinct CDR3 sequences; about 22% of them were found once. 0.75% to 0.85% of the sample is held by the ten biggest clonotypes.

This clonotype was obtained from a human donor in good health. Some libraries in this study had Jurkat cell RNA spiked in. Rearrangement joined TRBV28 to TRBJ2-5, with no confident D gene call. Sequenced: naive CD8+ T cells from blood, with Jurkat cell RNA spiked in. The cell subset or site label, read with the paper, signifies: FACS-sorted CD8+CD4-CCR7+CD45RA+ naive T cells. Here is the DNA: TGTGCCGGCAGTTTAGAAAGCCGGACCCAGTACTTC. This gives the protein CAGSLESRTQYF.